This TCR beta chain was sequenced in a study of T cells in Graves' hyperthyroidism and ophthalmopathy. There are many counts of this clonotype. Its specificity is unknown. Diagnoses rested on clinical symptoms, serum thyroxine and TRAb, thyroid ultrasound and orbital computed tomography. Researchers amplified the TCR beta CDR3 regions from RNA transcripts. TCR CDR3 underwent first-round RT-PCR with the HTBI primer set. TCRdb itself ran the multiplex PCR reads through MiXCR, one entry per CDR3 protein. The sample includes hundreds of thousands of distinct CDR3 sequences, 11% to 15% seen only once; the top ten take 10%. This CDR3 is 14 amino acids long. CDR1 is MNHEY, CDR2 SVGEGT, per germline. V was clipped by 5 bases and J by 4 bases; unmatched bases: 3. Findings of the study overall: A model of 13 V-J pairs discriminated ophthalmopathy from stable hyperthyroidism. Progression to ophthalmopathy was predicted a median of roughly 6.5 months early.

Sequencing was carried out using blood. This clonotype originated in a woman in her late teens or twenties with Graves' hyperthyroidism. The chain combines TRBV6-2 or TRBV6-3 with TRBJ2-1, with TRBD2 matching 9 bases. CDR3 protein: CASSTSGSYNEQFF. CDR3 in DNA: TGTGCCAGCAGTACTAGCGGGTCATACAATGAGCAGTTCTTC.